This entry lists 22 T cell receptor beta chains sequenced from one sample in a study of blood T cell repertoires in COVID-19. The table came from immunoSEQ multiplex PCR; TCRdb's copy has only in-frame clones and leaves some out. The sample has 200,000 to 250,000 clones; approximately 80% are singletons. Sequencing used PBMCs or T cells enriched from blood (not recorded which). These receptors all stem from a man aged 35-49 years who had recovered from COVID-19.

This clone has a single count. V gene TRBV15 combines with J gene TRBJ1-1; D is possibly TRBD1 (5 bases). CDR1 is LNHNV and CDR2 is YYDKDF in the germline V gene (reference sequence). This CDR3 has 13 residues. V was trimmed by 0 bases and J by 6 bases, leaving 8 bases between them. The chain's CDR3 is CATSRDRAAEAFF. The CDR3 bases are TGTGCCACCAGCAGAGACAGGGCCGCTGAAGCTTTCTTT.

There are a few counts of this clone. V is TRBV12-3 or TRBV12-4 and J is TRBJ2-1; D remains ambiguous. The CDR3 length is 13 residues. Trimming removed 3 bases from V and 5 bases from J, with 8 bases in between. The CDR3 sequence: CASSFNRHNEQFF. CDR3 coding DNA: TGTGCCAGCAGTTTTAACAGACACAATGAGCAGTTCTTC.

This clone was seen more than once but under ten times. The V and J genes are TRBV4-1 and TRBJ1-2, with TRBD1 identical over 9 bases. CDR1 is MGHRA, CDR2 YSYEKL, per germline. Unmatched junction bases numbered 6, after V lost 1 base and J lost 3 bases. The CDR3 covers 16 residues. This chain's CDR3 is CASSQAGTGSHYGYTF. CDR3 DNA sequence: TGCGCCAGCAGCCAAGCTGGGACAGGGTCTCACTATGGCTACACCTTC.

The V and J genes are TRBV2 and TRBJ1-2; 9 nucleotides agree with TRBD1. The germline CDR1 and CDR2 sequences are SNHLY and FYNNEI. The length of the CDR3 is 14 residues. Trimming at V came to 7 bases and at J to 4 bases, leaving 7 bases not matched to a gene. CDR3 in DNA: TGTGCCAGCAAGGGACAGGGACAGATCTATGGCTACACCTTC. Translating it yields CASKGQGQIYGYTF.

This clone was seen only once. The chain has TRBV19 and TRBJ1-6, with D perhaps matching TRBD1 (6 bases). The CDR3 is 14 amino acids. V dropped 10 bases and J dropped 5 bases, with 15 bases sitting between them. Germline CDR1 is LNHDA and CDR2 is SQIVND (reference sequence). For the CDR3, the DNA is TGTGCCACCCGTCGGACAGCAAATAATTCACCCCTCCACTTT. Translation: CATRRTANNSPLHF.

V and J are TRBV24-1 and TRBJ1-1, with D possibly matching TRBD1 (5 bases). V shed 4 bases and J shed 10 bases, with 9 bases lying between them. CDR3 length equals 11 residues. Germline V lookup: CDR1 KGHDR, CDR2 SFDVKD. The CDR3 nucleotides read TGTGCCACCAGTGAGGGAGGGGTAGCTTTCTTT. Encoded protein: CATSEGGVAFF.

V and J are TRBV7-7 and TRBJ2-5; perhaps TRBD1 as D (6 bases). V lost 4 bases to trimming and J lost 3 bases, with 15 bases between them. The germline CDR1 and CDR2 sequences are SSHAT and FNYEAQ (reference sequence). This CDR3 has 15 amino acids. Here the CDR3 DNA reads TGTGCCAGCAGCTCCCGTATGGGGGCCAAAGAGACCCAGTACTTC. Amino acid sequence: CASSSRMGAKETQYF.

This chain joins TRBV19 and TRBJ1-5; the match to TRBD1 covers 9 bases. Per germline, CDR1 LNHDA and CDR2 SQIVND (reference sequence). The CDR3 has 16 residues. The V segment lost 4 bases and the J segment 6 bases; nucleotides outside the gene matches: 10. The CDR3 DNA sequence: TGTGCCAGTAGTAAATTGGGACAGGGATTTCTTCAGCCCCAGCATTTT. Amino acids: CASSKLGQGFLQPQHF.

The chain links TRBV2 to TRBJ1-3, with D hard to call. This CDR3 comprises 11 residues. The germline V and J ends were trimmed by 9 bases and 4 bases, with 7 bases remaining between them. The germline V gene encodes CDR1 SNHLY and CDR2 FYNNEI. CDR3 protein: CASGRGNTIYF. As DNA, the CDR3 is TGTGCCAGTGGGCGAGGAAACACCATATATTTT.

This clone was seen only a few times. The chain carries TRBV7-8 and TRBJ2-1, with a weak D call TRBD2 (6 bases). Deletions cut 1 base from V and 9 bases from J, with 13 bases between. Germline V lookup: CDR1 SGHVS, CDR2 FQNEAQ. The CDR3 runs 14 residues. CDR3 in amino acids: CASSLGSGPGEQFF. DNA for the CDR3: TGTGCCAGCAGCTTAGGTAGCGGTCCGGGTGAGCAGTTCTTC.

The genes are TRBV18 and TRBJ1-5; 7 bases are a match to TRBD1. The V gene's germline CDR1 is KGHSH and CDR2 LQKENI. The CDR3 runs to 14 residues. Trimming removed 6 bases from V and 3 bases from J; junction bases left unmatched: 5. CDR3 amino acids: CASSGTASNQPQHF. The CDR3 DNA reads TGTGCCAGCTCCGGGACAGCTTCCAATCAGCCCCAGCATTTT. The variable domain in full, completed from reference TRBV18 and TRBJ1-5, reads NAGVMQNPRHLVRRRGQEARLRCSPMKGHSHVYWYRQLPEEGLKFMVYLQKENIIDESGMPKERFSAEFPKEGPSILRIQQVVRGDSAAYFCASSGTASNQPQHFGDGTRLSIL.

The chain recombines TRBV10-2 with TRBJ1-1; D call uncertain. Trimming cost V 3 bases and J 0 bases, with 8 bases left between them. Per the germline V gene, CDR1 is WSHSY and CDR2 is SAAADI. The CDR3 extends over 14 amino acids. CDR3 sequence (DNA): TGCGCCAGCAGTGAATTCTCCGTGAACACTGAAGCTTTCTTT. It encodes CASSEFSVNTEAFF.

With respect to this clone: The sample has other DNA sequences that encode this CDR3 too. V usage is TRBV2 and J usage is TRBJ2-7, with D possibly matching TRBD1 (5 bases). The germline gives CDR1 SNHLY, CDR2 FYNNEI. Trimming cost V 1 base and J 6 bases, with 10 bases left between them. CDR3 length equals 13 residues. CDR3 protein: CASSEGGSSEQYF. DNA of the CDR3: TGTGCCAGCAGTGAAGGGGGCAGCTCCGAGCAGTACTTC.

For the CDR3, the DNA is TGTGCCAGCAGCCGCGGGACAGCCTACGAGCAGTACTTC. Its translation is CASSRGTAYEQYF. J is TRBJ2-7 and V is TRBV7-9; D possibly corresponds to TRBD1 (7 bases). This CDR3 spans 13 amino acids. The germline CDR1 and CDR2 sequences are SEHNR and FQNEAQ (reference sequence). Trimming removed 5 bases at V and 2 bases at J, with 10 bases between.

Note on this clone: This CDR3 is also generated by other DNA sequences in the sample. The rearrangement uses TRBV12-3 or TRBV12-4 and TRBJ1-3; the D is unclear. The V and J ends lost 3 bases and 1 base respectively, with 4 bases between them. The CDR3 covers 13 residues. The CDR3: CASSFSSGNTIYF. The CDR3 DNA follows: TGTGCCAGCAGTTTTTCGTCTGGAAACACCATATATTTT.

The rearrangement joins TRBV28 to TRBJ2-2; 11 nucleotides line up with TRBD1. The CDR3 spans 17 residues. CDR1 MDHEN and CDR2 SYDVKM come from the germline V gene. The V and J ends lost 6 bases and 5 bases, in that order; junction bases with no gene match: 11. CDR3 sequence reads: CASRPHRDRGFTGELFF. The DNA of the CDR3 is TGTGCCAGCAGGCCTCACCGGGACAGGGGGTTTACCGGGGAGCTGTTTTTT.

The rearrangement uses TRBV19 and TRBJ1-6, with 8 positions matching TRBD1. Trimming cost V 6 bases and J 3 bases; bases outside gene matches: 4. CDR3 length equals 15 residues. Germline V gives CDR1 LNHDA, CDR2 SQIVND (reference sequence). CDR3 sequence reads: CASRRQGIYNSPLHF. The CDR3 bases are TGTGCCAGTAGGAGACAGGGGATCTATAATTCACCCCTCCACTTT.

In this sample, this clone turned up a few times. The CDR3 DNA reads as TGTGCCAGCAGTGGACATGACTACGAGCAGTACTTC. This codes for CASSGHDYEQYF. The chain is built from TRBV6-6 and TRBJ2-7, with a weak D call TRBD1 (5 bases). V lost 5 bases and J 3 bases, leaving 8 bases between the germline ends. Germline assignment: CDR1 MNHNY and CDR2 SVGAGI (reference sequence). The CDR3 covers 12 residues.

V and J are TRBV7-9 and TRBJ2-2; 8 bases line up with TRBD2. CDR1 SEHNR and CDR2 FQNEAQ come from the germline V gene (reference sequence). J gave up 4 bases and V 4 bases, and 8 bases lay outside the gene matches. There are 16 residues in the CDR3. CDR3 protein: CASSSKAGESTGELFF. CDR3 bases: TGTGCCAGCAGCTCCAAAGCGGGGGAGAGCACCGGGGAGCTGTTTTTT.

The chain links TRBV11-2 to TRBJ2-1, with D possibly being TRBD2 (5 bases). The CDR3 spans 13 residues. V dropped 5 bases and J dropped 15 bases, with 20 bases sitting between them. Germline lookup yields CDR1 SGHAT and CDR2 FQNNGV. As DNA, the CDR3 is TGTGCCAGCAGCCCCTCTGGGAGAGCCAGAGGGTTCTTC. Translation gives CASSPSGRARGFF.

This chain links TRBV5-4 with TRBJ1-4; 9 nucleotides align to TRBD1. Germline values: CDR1 SGHNT, CDR2 YYREEE (reference sequence). The CDR3 has 15 residues. V lost 3 bases to trimming and J lost 5 bases; unmatched junction nucleotides: 5. The CDR3 DNA sequence: TGTGCCAGCAGCTGGCGACAGGGGGGAAATGAAAAACTGTTTTTT. Amino acid sequence: CASSWRQGGNEKLFF.

This clone was seen only once. V usage is TRBV6-6 and J usage is TRBJ1-4, with D maybe TRBD1 (6 bases). Trimming removed 2 bases from V and 7 bases from J, with 17 bases in between. The CDR3 is made up of 16 amino acids. Per germline, CDR1 MNHNY and CDR2 SVGAGI (reference sequence). CDR3 DNA: TGTGCCAGCAGTTACCAAGGGGACAATATGGGTGAAAAACTGTTTTTT. Translation gives CASSYQGDNMGEKLFF.